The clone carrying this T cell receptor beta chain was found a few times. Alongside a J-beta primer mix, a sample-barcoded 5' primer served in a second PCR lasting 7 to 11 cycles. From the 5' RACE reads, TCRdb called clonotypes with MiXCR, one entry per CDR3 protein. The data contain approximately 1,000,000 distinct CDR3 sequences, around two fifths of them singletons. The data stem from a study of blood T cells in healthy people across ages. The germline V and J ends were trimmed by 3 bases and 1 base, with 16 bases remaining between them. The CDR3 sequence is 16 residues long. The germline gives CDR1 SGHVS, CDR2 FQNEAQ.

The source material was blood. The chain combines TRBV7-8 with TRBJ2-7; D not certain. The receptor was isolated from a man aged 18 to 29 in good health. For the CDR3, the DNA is TGTGCCAGCAGCTTTGACCCTCTCGTTAATTCCTACGAGCAGTACTTC. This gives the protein CASSFDPLVNSYEQYF.